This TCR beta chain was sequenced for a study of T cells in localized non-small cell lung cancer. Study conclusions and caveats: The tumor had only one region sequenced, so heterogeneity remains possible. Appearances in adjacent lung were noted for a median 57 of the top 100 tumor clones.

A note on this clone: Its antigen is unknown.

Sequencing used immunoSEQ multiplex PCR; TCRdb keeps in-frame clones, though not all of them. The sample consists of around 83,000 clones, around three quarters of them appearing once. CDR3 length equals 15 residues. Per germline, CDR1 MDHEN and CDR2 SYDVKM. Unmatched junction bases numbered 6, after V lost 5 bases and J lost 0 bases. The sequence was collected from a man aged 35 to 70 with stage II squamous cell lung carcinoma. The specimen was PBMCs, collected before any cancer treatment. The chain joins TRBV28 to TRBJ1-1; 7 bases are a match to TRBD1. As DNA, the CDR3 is TGTGCCAGCAGTACCCCCGGGACAGTGAACACTGAAGCTTTCTTT. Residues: CASSTPGTVNTEAFF. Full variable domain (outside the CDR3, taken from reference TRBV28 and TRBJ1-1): DVKVTQSSRYLVKRTGEKVFLECVQDMDHENMFWYRQDPGLGLRLIYFSYDVKMKEKGDIPEGYSVSREKKERFSLILESASTNQTSMYLCASSTPGTVNTEAFFGQGTRLTVV.